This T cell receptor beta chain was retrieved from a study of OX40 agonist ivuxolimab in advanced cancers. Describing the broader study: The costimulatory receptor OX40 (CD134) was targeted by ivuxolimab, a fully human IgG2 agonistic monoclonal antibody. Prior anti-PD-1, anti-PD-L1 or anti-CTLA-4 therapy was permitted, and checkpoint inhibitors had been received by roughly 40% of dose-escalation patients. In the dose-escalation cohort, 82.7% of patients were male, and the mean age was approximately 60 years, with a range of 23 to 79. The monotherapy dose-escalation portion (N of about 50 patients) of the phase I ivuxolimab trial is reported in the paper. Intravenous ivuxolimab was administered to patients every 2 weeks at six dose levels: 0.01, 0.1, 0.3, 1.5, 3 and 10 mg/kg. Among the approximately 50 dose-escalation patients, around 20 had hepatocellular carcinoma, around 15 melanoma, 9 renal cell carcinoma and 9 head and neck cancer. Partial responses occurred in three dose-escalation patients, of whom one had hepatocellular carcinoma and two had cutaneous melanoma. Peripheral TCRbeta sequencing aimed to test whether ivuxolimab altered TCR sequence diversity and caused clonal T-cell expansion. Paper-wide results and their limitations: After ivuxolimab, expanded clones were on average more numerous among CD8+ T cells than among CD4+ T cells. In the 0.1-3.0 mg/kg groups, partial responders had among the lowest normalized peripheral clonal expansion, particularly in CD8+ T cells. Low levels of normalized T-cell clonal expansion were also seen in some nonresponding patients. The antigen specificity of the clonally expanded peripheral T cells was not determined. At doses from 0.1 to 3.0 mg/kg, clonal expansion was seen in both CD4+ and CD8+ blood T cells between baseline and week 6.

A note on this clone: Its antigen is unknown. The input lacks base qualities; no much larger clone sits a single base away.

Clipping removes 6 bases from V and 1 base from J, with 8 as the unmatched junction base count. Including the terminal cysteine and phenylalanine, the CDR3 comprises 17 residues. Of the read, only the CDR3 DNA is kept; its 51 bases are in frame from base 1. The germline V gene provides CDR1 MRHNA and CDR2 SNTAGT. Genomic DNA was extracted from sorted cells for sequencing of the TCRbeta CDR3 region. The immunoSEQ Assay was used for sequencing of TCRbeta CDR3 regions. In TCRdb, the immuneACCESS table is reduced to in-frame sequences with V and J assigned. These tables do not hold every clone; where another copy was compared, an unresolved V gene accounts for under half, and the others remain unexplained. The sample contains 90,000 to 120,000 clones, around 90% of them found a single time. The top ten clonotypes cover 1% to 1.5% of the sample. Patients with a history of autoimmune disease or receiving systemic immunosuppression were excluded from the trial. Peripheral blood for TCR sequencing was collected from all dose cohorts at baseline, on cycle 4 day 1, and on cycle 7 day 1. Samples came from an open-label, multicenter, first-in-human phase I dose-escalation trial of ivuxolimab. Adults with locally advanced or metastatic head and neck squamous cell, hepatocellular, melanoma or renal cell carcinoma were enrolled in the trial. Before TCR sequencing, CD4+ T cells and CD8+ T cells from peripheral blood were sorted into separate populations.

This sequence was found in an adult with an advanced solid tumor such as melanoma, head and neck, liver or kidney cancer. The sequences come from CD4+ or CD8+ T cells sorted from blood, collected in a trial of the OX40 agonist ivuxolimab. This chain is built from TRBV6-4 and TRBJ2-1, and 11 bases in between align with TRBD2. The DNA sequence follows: TGTGCCAGCAGCGCTACTAGCGGGAGTAGATCCTACAATGAGCAGTTCTTC. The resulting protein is CASSATSGSRSYNEQFF.